The 13 T cell receptor beta chains below all came from one sample that was sequenced in a study of control samples from healthy donors and cancer patients (TCRdb year 2020). Libraries came from the immunoSEQ multiplex PCR assay. TCRdb took over this immuneACCESS table, retaining in-frame rearrangements with V and J assigned. Such tables are incomplete; in checked studies, under half of the missing clones stem from an unresolved V gene, and the remainder is unexplained. The sample records 150,000 to 200,000 clones, just over 85% of which are singletons. The ten largest make up approximately 1.6% of the sample. The sample consisted of blood. The receptors were sampled from a young man in good health.

This chain joins TRBV3-1 (or the pseudogene TRBV3-2) and TRBJ2-7, with TRBD2 matching over 10 bases. This CDR3 comprises 17 residues. Germline V gives CDR1 LGHDT, CDR2 YNNKEL (reference sequence). The V gene end was trimmed by 4 bases and the J gene end by 2 bases; junction bases not matched to a gene: 11. The CDR3 region is CASSPRWDSGGTYEQYF. The CDR3 coding sequence is TGTGCCAGCAGCCCCCGCTGGGATAGCGGGGGGACCTACGAGCAGTACTTC.

The chain is built from TRBV4-1 and TRBJ1-1; D gene uncertain. Germline CDR1 reads MGHRA; CDR2 reads YSYEKL. The CDR3 sequence is 14 residues long. Trimming left V 4 bases short and J 9 bases short, with 18 bases between. The CDR3 nucleotides read TGCGCCAGCAGCCTCCCTGGAGCTGCCCCCCAAGCTTTCTTT. Its translation: CASSLPGAAPQAFF.

This clone turned up a few times. The chain links TRBV9 to TRBJ1-3; the D gene is possibly TRBD1 (5 bases). V lost 4 bases and J lost 5, with 16 bases in between. Per germline, CDR1 SGDLS and CDR2 YYNGEE. The CDR3 is made up of 15 amino acids. Here the CDR3 DNA reads TGTGCCAGCAGCCCCGTAGGAGGGGCGCGAAACACCATATATTTT. It is translated as CASSPVGGARNTIYF.

The CDR3 is CASSSGLAGGSTDTQYF. DNA for the CDR3: TGCGCCAGCAGCTCGGGACTAGCGGGGGGTAGCACAGATACGCAGTATTTT. The rearrangement joins TRBV5-1 to TRBJ2-3, with TRBD2 matching over 15 bases. CDR1 is SGHRS, CDR2 YFSETQ, per germline. V was pared by 3 bases and J by 0 bases, with 2 bases of the junction left unmatched. The CDR3 covers 17 residues.

V usage is TRBV4-1 and J usage is TRBJ2-4, with 7 nucleotides matching TRBD2. CDR1 MGHRA and CDR2 YSYEKL come from the germline V gene. The CDR3 has 16 amino acids. Unmatched junction bases numbered 6, after V lost 1 base and J lost 3 bases. The CDR3 DNA sequence: TGCGCCAGCAGCCAAGGGACTAGTCGTGGCAAAAACATTCAGTACTTC. This codes for CASSQGTSRGKNIQYF.

The chain recombines TRBV29-1 with TRBJ1-2, with D perhaps TRBD1 (5 bases). Germline-derived CDR1 and CDR2 are SQVTM and ANQGSEA. The V and J ends lost 5 bases and 7 bases respectively, with 26 bases between them. This CDR3 has 16 amino acids. The CDR3 DNA is TGCAGCGTTCCCGGGGGAGTTATAGGCGCCCTCGGTGGCTACACCTTC. Translated: CSVPGGVIGALGGYTF.

The chain has TRBV29-1 and TRBJ2-7, with 10 bases identical to TRBD1. The junction had 7 bases not matched to a gene; V was cut back by 6 bases and J by 2 bases. The CDR3 covers 14 residues. Looked up from germline, CDR1 is SQVTM and CDR2 is ANQGSEA. The CDR3 DNA reads TGCAGCGTAGGTGGGACAGGGGTTCCCTACGAGCAGTACTTC. This gives the protein CSVGGTGVPYEQYF.

This chain joins TRBV4-3 and TRBJ1-1; D may be TRBD1 (5 bases). In germline, CDR1 is LGHNA, CDR2 YSLEER. The CDR3 runs 14 residues. Trimming stripped 0 bases from V and 6 bases from J, with 11 bases between. The CDR3 is CASSQDYRGPEAFF. The CDR3 nucleotides are TGCGCCAGCAGCCAAGATTACCGGGGCCCTGAAGCTTTCTTT.

In its sample, this clone was seen a few times. The J gene is TRBJ2-7, the V gene TRBV10-1, with D perhaps assigned TRBD1 or TRBD2 (5 bases each). Germline loops: CDR1 WNHNN, CDR2 SYGVQD (reference sequence). The CDR3 runs 17 residues. Trimming removed 2 bases from V and 4 bases from J, with 21 bases in between. The CDR3 bases are TGCGCCAGCAGTGAGGAGGGCAGGGCACCACCAAAATACGAGCAGTACTTC. Residues: CASSEEGRAPPKYEQYF.

The chain carries TRBV7-8 and TRBJ1-2; TRBD1 is a possible D gene (6 bases). The V gene's germline CDR1 is SGHVS and CDR2 FQNEAQ. Trimming took 8 bases from V and 0 from J, leaving 10 bases between them. This CDR3 has 13 amino acids. CDR3 nucleotide sequence: TGTGCCAGCTCCCGGGACACTAACTATGGCTACACCTTC. Protein sequence: CASSRDTNYGYTF.

The rearrangement links TRBV6-6 to TRBJ2-3; 10 bases line up with TRBD2. Germline V CDR1 and CDR2: MNHNY, SVGAGI (reference sequence). Trimming at V came to 8 bases and at J to 4 bases, leaving 9 bases not matched to a gene. There are 15 residues in the CDR3. In DNA form, the CDR3 reads TGTGCCAGCCGTGAGCGGGGGGGTGTTTCAGATACGCAGTATTTT. It translates to CASRERGGVSDTQYF.

The rearrangement links TRBV7-2 to TRBJ2-7; D gene unclear. Trimming stripped 0 bases from V and 6 bases from J, with 9 bases between. CDR1 SGHTA and CDR2 FQGNSA come from the germline V gene. CDR3 length equals 13 residues. The CDR3 spells CASSLALLGEQYF. The DNA for the CDR3 is TGTGCCAGCAGCTTAGCGCTATTGGGCGAGCAGTACTTC. The full variable domain, with the rest looked up from reference TRBV7-2 and TRBJ2-7, is GAGVSQSPSNKVTEKGKDVELRCDPISGHTALYWYRQSLGQGLEFLIYFQGNSAPDKSGLPSDRFSAERTGGSVSTLTIQRTQQEDSAVYLCASSLALLGEQYFGPGTRLTVT.

The chain combines TRBV30 with TRBJ1-4, with D maybe TRBD1 (5 bases). Per germline, CDR1 GTSNPN and CDR2 SVGIG (reference sequence). The CDR3 sequence is 14 residues long. Between the trimmed V and J ends, which lost 0 bases and 8 bases, there was a span of 13 bases. The CDR3 coding sequence is TGTGCCTGGAGTGTAAAGGGGTATCGCGAAAAACTGTTTTTT. This encodes CAWSVKGYREKLFF.